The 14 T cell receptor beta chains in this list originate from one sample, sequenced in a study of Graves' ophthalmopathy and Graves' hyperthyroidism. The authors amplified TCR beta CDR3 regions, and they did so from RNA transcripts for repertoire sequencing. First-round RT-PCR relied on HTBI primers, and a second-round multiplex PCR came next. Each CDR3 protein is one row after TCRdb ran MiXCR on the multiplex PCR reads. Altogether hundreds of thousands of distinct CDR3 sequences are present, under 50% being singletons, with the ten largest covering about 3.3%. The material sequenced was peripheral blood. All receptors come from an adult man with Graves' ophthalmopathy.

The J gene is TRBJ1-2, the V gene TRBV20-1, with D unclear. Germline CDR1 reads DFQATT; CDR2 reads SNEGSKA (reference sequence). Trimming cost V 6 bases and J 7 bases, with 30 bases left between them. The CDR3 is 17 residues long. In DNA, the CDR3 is TGCAGTGCCACCAATCCGGCAGGCCGGCCCGAAGTGCTTGGCTACACCTTC. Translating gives CSATNPAGRPEVLGYTF.

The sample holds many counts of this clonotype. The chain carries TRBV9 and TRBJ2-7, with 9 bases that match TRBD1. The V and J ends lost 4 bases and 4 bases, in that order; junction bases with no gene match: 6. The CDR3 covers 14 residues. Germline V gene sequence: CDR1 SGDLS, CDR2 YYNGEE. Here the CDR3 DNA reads TGTGCCAGCAGCTACGGGGACAGGGAGTACGAGCAGTACTTC. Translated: CASSYGDREYEQYF.

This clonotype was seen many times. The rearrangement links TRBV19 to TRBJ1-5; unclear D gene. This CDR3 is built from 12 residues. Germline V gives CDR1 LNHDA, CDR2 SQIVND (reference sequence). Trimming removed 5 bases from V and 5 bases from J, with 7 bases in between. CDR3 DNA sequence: TGTGCCAGTAGTTTCACCGATCAGCCCCAGCATTTT. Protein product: CASSFTDQPQHF. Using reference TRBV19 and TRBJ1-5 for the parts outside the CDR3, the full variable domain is DGGITQSPKYLFRKEGQNVTLSCEQNLNHDAMYWYRQDPGQGLRLIYYSQIVNDFQKGDIAEGYSVSREKKESFPLTVTSAQKNPTAFYLCASSFTDQPQHFGDGTRLSIL.

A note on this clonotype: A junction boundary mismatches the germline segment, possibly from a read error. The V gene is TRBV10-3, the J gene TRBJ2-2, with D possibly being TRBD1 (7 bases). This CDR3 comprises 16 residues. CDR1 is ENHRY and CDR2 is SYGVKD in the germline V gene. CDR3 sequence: CASSYGGGTNTGELFF. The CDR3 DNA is TGTGCCAGCAGTTACGGAGGGGGCACGAACACCGGGGAGCTGTTTTTT.

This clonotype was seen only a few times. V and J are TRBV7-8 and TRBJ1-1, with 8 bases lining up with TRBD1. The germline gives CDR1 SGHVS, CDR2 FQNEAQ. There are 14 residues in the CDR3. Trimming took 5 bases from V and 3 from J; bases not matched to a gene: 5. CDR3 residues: CASSLRQGHTEAFF. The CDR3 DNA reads TGTGCCAGCAGCCTCCGACAGGGGCACACTGAAGCTTTCTTT.

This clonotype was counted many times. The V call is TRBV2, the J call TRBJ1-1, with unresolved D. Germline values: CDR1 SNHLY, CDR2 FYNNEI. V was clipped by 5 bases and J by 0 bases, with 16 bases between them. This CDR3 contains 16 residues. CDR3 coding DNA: TGTGCCAGCAGTTCGGGCAGCCTTCTCATGAACACTGAAGCTTTCTTT. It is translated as CASSSGSLLMNTEAFF.

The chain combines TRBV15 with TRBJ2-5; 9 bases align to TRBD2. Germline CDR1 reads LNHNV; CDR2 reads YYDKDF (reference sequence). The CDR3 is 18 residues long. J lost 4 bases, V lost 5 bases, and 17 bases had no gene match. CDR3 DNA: TGTGCCACCAGCCCTCGGACTAGCGTTGGCGTACTGGGAGAGACCCAGTACTTC. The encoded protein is CATSPRTSVGVLGETQYF.

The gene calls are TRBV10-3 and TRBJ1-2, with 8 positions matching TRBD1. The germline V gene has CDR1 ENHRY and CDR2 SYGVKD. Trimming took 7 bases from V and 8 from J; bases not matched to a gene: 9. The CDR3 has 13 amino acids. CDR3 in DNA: TGTGCCATCAAAGGACAGGGTAAAGTCGGCTACACCTTC. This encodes CAIKGQGKVGYTF.

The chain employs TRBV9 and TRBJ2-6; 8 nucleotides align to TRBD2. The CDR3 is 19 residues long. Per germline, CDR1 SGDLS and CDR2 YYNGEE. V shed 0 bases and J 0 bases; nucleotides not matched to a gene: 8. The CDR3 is CASSVEEAGGYSGANVLTF. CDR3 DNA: TGTGCCAGCAGCGTAGAGGAGGCGGGAGGATACTCTGGGGCCAACGTCCTGACTTTC.

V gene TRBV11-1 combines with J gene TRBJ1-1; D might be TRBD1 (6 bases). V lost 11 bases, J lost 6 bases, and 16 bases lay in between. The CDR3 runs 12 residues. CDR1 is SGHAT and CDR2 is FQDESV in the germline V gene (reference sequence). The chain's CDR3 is CALYQGIPEAFF. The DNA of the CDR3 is TGTGCCCTATACCAGGGGATCCCTGAAGCTTTCTTT. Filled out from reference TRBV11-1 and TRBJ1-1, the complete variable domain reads EAEVAQSPRYKITEKSQAVAFWCDPISGHATLYWYRQILGQGPELLVQFQDESVVDDSQLPKDRFSAERLKGVDSTLKIQPAELGDSAMYLCALYQGIPEAFFGQGTRLTVV.

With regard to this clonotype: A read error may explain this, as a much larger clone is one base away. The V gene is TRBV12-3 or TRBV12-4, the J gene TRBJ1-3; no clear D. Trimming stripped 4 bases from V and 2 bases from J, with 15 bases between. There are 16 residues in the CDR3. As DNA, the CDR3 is TGTGCCAGCAGTTCCCATAGACGACTCACTGGAAACACCATATATTTT. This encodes CASSSHRRLTGNTIYF.

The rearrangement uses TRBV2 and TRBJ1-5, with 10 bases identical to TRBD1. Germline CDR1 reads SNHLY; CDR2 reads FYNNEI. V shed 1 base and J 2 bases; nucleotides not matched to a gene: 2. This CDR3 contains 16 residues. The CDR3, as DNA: TGTGCCAGCAGTGAAGGACAGGGGGCTGGCAATCAGCCCCAGCATTTT. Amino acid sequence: CASSEGQGAGNQPQHF.

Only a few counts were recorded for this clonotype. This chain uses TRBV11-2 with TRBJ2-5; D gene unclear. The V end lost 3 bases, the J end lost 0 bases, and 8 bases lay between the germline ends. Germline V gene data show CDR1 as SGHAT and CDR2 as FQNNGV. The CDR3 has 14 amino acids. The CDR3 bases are TGTGCCAGCAGCTTTTTGTCAAACCAAGAGACCCAGTACTTC. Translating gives CASSFLSNQETQYF.

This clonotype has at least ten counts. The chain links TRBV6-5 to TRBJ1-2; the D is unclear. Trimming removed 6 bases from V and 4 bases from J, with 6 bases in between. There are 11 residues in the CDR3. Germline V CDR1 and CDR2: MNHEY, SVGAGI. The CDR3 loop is CASSSSYGYTF. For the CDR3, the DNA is TGTGCCAGCAGCTCCAGCTATGGCTACACCTTC.